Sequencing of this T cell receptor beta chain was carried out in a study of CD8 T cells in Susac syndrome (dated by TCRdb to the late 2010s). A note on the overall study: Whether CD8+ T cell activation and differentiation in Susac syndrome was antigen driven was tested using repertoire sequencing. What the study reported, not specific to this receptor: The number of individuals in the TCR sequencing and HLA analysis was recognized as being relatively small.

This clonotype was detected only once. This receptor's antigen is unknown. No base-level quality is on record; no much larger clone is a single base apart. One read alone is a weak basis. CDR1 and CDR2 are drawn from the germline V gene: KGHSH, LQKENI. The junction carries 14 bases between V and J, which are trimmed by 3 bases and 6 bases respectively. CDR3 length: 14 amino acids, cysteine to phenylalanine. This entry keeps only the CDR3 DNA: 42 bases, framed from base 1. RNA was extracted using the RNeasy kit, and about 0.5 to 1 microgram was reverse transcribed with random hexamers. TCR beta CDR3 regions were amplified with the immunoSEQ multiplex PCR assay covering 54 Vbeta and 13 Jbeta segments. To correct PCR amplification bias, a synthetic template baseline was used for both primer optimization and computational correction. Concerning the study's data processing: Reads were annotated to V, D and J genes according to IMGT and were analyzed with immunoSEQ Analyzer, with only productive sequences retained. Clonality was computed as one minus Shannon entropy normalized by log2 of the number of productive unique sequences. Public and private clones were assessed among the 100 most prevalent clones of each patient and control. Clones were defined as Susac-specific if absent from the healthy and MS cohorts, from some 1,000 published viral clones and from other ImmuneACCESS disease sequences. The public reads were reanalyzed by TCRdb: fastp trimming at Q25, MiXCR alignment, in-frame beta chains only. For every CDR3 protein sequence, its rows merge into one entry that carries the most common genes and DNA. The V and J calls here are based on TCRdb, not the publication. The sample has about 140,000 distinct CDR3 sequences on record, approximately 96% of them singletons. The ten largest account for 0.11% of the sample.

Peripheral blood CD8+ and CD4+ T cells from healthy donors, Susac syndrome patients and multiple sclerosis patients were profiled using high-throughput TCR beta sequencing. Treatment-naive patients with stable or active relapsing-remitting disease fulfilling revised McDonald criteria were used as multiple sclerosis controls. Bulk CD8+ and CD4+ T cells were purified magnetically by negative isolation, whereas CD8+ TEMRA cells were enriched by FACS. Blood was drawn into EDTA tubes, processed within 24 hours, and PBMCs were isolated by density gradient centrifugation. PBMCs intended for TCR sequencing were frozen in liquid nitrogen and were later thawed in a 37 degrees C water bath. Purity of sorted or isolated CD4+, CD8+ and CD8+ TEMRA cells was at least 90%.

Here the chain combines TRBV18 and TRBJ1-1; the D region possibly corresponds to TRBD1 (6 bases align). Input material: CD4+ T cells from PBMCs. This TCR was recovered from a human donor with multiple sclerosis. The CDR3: CASSPSGGPAEAFF. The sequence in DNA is TGTGCCAGCTCACCGAGTGGGGGGCCGGCTGAAGCTTTCTTT.